This T cell receptor beta chain was identified during a study of T cells in Graves' hyperthyroidism and ophthalmopathy. This clonotype was detected ten times or more. Antigen: not known. Graves' hyperthyroidism showing no ophthalmopathy progression within 18 months was considered stable. Researchers barred patients who had uncontrolled infection, other autoimmune disease, pregnancy or lactation. Diagnoses were established using clinical symptoms, serum thyroxine and TRAb, thyroid ultrasound and orbital computed tomography. Germline-derived CDR1 and CDR2 are ENHRY and SYGVKD. The V end was cut by 6 bases, the J end by 0 bases, with 9 bases between. The CDR3 loop spans 14 amino acids. From RNA transcripts, TCR beta CDR3 regions were amplified. Primed by the HTBI set, a first-round RT-PCR was run on the TCR CDR3. Via MiXCR, TCRdb re-called the multiplex PCR reads, giving one row per CDR3 protein. The repertoire holds around 700,000 distinct CDR3 sequences, with approximately 40% as singletons.

General observations from the study: Most thyroid clonotypes with frequency above 0.001 were detected in blood.

The sequenced sample consisted of blood. The chain carries TRBV10-3 and TRBJ1-5; D not resolved. This sequence originates from a woman aged 40 to 50 with Graves' hyperthyroidism. In nucleotides, the CDR3 is TGTGCCATCAGGGCCGACAATAGCAATCAGCCCCAGCATTTT. Its translation is CAIRADNSNQPQHF.